A single T cell receptor beta chain is shown here with its context. Germline V gives CDR1 SGHVS, CDR2 FQNEAQ. V was shortened by 5 bases and J by 2 bases, with 10 bases between the two germline ends. This CDR3 is built from 13 residues. The table came from immunoSEQ multiplex PCR; TCRdb's copy has only in-frame clones and leaves some out. The sample contains approximately 10,000 clones, 97% to 99% of which appear only once. This specimen belongs to a study of monozygotic twins with cystic fibrosis. The origin of this receptor is a girl between 2 and 10 years old with cystic fibrosis. This sequence joins TRBV7-8 and TRBJ2-7; TRBD2 might be the D (6 bases). The sequencing sample was made of blood. The CDR3, as DNA: TGTGCCAGCAGCGGGAGGCGGACCTACGAGCAGTACTTC. It is translated as CASSGRRTYEQYF. Combining the CDR3 with reference TRBV7-8 and TRBJ2-7 gives the whole variable domain GAGVSQSPRYKVAKRGQDVALRCDPISGHVSLFWYQQALGQGPEFLTYFQNEAQLDKSGLPSDRFFAERPEGSVSTLKIQRTQQEDSAVYLCASSGRRTYEQYFGPGTRLTVT.